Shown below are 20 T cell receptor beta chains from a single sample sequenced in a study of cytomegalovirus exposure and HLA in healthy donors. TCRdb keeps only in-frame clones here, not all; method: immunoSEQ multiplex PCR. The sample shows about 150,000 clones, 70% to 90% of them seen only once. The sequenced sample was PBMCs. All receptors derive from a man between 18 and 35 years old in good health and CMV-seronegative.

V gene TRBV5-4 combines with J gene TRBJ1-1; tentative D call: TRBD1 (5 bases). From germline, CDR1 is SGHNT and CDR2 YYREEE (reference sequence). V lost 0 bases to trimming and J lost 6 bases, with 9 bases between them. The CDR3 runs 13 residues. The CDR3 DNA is TGTGCCAGCAGCTTGGACAGGAGTTCTGAAGCTTTCTTT. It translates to CASSLDRSSEAFF.

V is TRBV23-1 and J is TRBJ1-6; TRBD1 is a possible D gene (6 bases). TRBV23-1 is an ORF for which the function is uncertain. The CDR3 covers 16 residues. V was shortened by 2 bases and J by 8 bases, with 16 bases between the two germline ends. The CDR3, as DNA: TGCGCCAGCAGTCAACCCACAGGGATTGAACATTCACCCCTCCACTTT. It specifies CASSQPTGIEHSPLHF.

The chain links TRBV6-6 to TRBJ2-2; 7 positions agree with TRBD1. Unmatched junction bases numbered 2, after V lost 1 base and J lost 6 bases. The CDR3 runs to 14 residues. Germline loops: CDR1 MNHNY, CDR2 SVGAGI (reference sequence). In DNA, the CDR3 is TGTGCCAGCAGTTACTTTACAGGGGCCGGGGAGCTGTTTTTT. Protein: CASSYFTGAGELFF.

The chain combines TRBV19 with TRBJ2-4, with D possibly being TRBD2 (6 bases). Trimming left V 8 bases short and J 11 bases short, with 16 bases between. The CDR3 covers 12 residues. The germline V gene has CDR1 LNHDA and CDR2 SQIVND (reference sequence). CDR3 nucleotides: TGTGCCAGTGGGGGGTCGGTGGACCTTCAGTACTTC. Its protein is CASGGSVDLQYF.

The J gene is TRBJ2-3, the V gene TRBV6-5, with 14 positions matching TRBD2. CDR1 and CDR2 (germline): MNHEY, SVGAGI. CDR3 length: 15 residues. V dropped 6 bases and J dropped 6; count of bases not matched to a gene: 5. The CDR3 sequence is CASRHGTSGSDTQYF. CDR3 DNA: TGTGCCAGCAGACACGGGACTAGCGGGAGTGATACGCAGTATTTT.

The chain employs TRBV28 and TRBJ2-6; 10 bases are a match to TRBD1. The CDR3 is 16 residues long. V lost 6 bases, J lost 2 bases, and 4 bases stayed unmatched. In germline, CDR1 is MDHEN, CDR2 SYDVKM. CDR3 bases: TGTGCCAGCAGGCCGGGACAGGGGACTGGGGCCAACGTCCTGACTTTC. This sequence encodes CASRPGQGTGANVLTF. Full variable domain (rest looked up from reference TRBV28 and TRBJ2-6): DVKVTQSSRYLVKRTGEKVFLECVQDMDHENMFWYRQDPGLGLRLIYFSYDVKMKEKGDIPEGYSVSREKKERFSLILESASTNQTSMYLCASRPGQGTGANVLTFGAGSRLTVL.

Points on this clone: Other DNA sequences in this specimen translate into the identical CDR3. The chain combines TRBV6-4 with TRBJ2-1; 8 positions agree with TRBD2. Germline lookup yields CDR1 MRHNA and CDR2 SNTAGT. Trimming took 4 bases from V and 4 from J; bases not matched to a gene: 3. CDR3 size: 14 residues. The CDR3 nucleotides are TGTGCCAGCAGTGTCGTAGCGGGATACAATGAGCAGTTCTTC. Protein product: CASSVVAGYNEQFF.

The CDR3 DNA is TGTGCCAGCAGTTATCAGGGGGCGGTATTCACTGAAGCTTTCTTT. It codes for CASSYQGAVFTEAFF. The chain combines TRBV6-5 with TRBJ1-1, with 8 bases that match TRBD1. The CDR3 is made up of 15 amino acids. From germline, CDR1 is MNHEY and CDR2 SVGAGI. Losses at the gene ends were 3 bases for V and 4 bases for J; bases not matched to a gene: 7.

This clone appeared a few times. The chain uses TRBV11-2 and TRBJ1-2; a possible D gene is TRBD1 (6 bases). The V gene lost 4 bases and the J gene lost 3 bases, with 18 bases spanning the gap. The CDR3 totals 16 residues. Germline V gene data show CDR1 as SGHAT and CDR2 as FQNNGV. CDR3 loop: CASSSHPGGGYYGYTF. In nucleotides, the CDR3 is TGTGCCAGCAGCTCCCACCCCGGGGGGGGCTACTATGGCTACACCTTC.

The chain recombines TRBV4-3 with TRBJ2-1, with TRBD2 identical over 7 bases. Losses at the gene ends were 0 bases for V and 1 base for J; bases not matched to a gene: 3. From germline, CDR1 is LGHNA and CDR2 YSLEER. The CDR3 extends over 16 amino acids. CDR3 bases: TGCGCCAGCAGCCAAGATCGGCGGGGGTCCTACAATGAGCAGTTCTTC. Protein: CASSQDRRGSYNEQFF.

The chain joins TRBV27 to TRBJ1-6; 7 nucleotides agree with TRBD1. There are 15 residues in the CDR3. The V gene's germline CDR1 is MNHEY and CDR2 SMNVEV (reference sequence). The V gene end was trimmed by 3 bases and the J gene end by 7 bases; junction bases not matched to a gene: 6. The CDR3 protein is CASSFQGDWNSPLHF. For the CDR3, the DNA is TGTGCCAGCAGTTTCCAGGGGGACTGGAATTCACCCCTCCACTTT.

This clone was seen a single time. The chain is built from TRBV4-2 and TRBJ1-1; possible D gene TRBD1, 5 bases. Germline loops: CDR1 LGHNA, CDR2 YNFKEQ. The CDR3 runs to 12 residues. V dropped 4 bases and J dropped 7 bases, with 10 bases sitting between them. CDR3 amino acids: CASSLGGSEAFF. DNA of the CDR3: TGTGCCAGCAGCCTGGGGGGGAGTGAAGCTTTCTTT.

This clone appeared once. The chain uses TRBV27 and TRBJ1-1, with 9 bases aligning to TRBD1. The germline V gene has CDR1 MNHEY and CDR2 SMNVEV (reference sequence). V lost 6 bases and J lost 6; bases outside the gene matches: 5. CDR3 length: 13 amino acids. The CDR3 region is CASSWDRAAEAFF. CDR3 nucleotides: TGTGCCAGCAGCTGGGACAGGGCCGCTGAAGCTTTCTTT.

CDR3 sequence reads: CSVGSGFNEQFF. The CDR3 region has the DNA TGCAGCGTTGGCTCAGGCTTCAATGAGCAGTTCTTC. The rearrangement joins TRBV29-1 to TRBJ2-1; D is uncertain. The CDR3 spans 12 residues. Germline V gene data show CDR1 as SQVTM and CDR2 as ANQGSEA. V was cut by 4 bases and J by 6 bases, with 10 bases left in between.

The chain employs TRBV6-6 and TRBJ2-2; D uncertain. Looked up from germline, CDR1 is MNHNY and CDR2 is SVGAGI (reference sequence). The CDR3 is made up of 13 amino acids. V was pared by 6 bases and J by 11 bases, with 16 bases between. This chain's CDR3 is CASSPPVRGELFF. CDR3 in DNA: TGTGCCAGCAGCCCCCCGGTGCGCGGAGAGCTGTTTTTT.

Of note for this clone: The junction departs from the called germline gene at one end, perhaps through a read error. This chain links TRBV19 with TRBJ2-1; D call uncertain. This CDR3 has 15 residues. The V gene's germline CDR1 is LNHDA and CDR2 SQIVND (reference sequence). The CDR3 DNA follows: TGTGCCAGTAGTATAGAAGGTAGCTCCTACAATGAGCAGCTCTTC. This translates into CASSIEGSSYNEQLF.

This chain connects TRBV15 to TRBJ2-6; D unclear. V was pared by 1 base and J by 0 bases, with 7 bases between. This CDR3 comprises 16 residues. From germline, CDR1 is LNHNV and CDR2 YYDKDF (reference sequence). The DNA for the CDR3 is TGTGCCACCAGCAGAGGACTGGACTCTGGGGCCAACGTCCTGACTTTC. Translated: CATSRGLDSGANVLTF.

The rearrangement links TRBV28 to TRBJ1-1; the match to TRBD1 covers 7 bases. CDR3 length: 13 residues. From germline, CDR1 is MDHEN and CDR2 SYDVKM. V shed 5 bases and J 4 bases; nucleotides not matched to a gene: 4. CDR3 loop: CASSKPGGTEAFF. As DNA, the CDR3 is TGTGCCAGCAGTAAACCAGGGGGCACTGAAGCTTTCTTT.

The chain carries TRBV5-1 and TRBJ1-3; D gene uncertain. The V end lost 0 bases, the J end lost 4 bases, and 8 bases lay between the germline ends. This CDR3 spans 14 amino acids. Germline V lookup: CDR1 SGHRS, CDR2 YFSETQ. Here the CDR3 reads CASSLDLSGNTIYF. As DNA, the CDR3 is TGCGCCAGCAGCTTGGACCTGAGCGGAAACACCATATATTTT.

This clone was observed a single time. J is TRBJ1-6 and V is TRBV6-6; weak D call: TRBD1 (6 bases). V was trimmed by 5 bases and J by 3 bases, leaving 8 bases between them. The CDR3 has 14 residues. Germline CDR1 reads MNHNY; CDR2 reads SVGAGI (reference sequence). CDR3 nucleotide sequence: TGTGCCAGCAGTCGGACAGACTATAATTCACCCCTCCACTTT. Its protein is CASSRTDYNSPLHF.